Following are 19 T cell receptor beta chains from one sample sequenced in a study of response to subunit inactivated influenza vaccine. MiXCR, run by TCRdb on the RT-PCR reads, gives a single entry per CDR3 protein. The sample holds 450,000 to 500,000 distinct CDR3 sequences, over 9.5% seen once. The source material was PBMCs from blood, sampled around seven weeks after vaccination. The receptors originated from a man aged 50-59 years who received an inactivated influenza vaccine.

The sample holds a few counts of this clonotype. The CDR3, as DNA: TGTGCCAGCAGTTACCCGGGACTAGGACGGACCGGGGAGCTGTTTTTT. This sequence encodes CASSYPGLGRTGELFF. The gene calls are TRBV6-2 or TRBV6-3 and TRBJ2-2; 8 bases fit TRBD2. The V gene's germline CDR1 is MNHEY and CDR2 SVGEGT. The CDR3 spans 16 residues. The J segment lost 5 bases and the V segment lost 2 bases, leaving 7 bases of the junction unmatched.

V is TRBV20-1 and J is TRBJ2-1, with D possibly TRBD1 on 5 matching bases. V was clipped by 4 bases and J by 6 bases, with 16 bases between them. Germline CDR1 DFQATT, CDR2 SNEGSKA (reference sequence). There are 14 residues in the CDR3. CDR3 residues: CSAKNAGRGNEQFF. The DNA of the CDR3 is TGCAGTGCTAAGAACGCAGGGCGCGGCAATGAGCAGTTCTTC.

The chain couples TRBV5-5 to TRBJ1-2; 7 positions match TRBD1. The CDR3 is 14 residues long. Germline CDR1 SGHKS, CDR2 YYEKEE (reference sequence). The J segment lost 3 bases and the V segment lost 0 bases, leaving 2 bases of the junction unmatched. In DNA, the CDR3 is TGTGCCAGCAGCTTGGACAGGGGACACTATGGCTACACCTTC. It specifies CASSLDRGHYGYTF.

The chain combines TRBV7-8 with TRBJ1-2, with D perhaps matching TRBD1 (5 bases). This CDR3 is built from 14 residues. The germline CDR1 and CDR2 sequences are SGHVS and FQNEAQ. The germline V and J ends were trimmed by 2 bases and 4 bases, with 11 bases remaining between them. CDR3 nucleotides: TGTGCCAGCAGCTTACTCGGAGGGACCTATGGCTACACCTTC. It codes for CASSLLGGTYGYTF. The full variable domain, with the rest looked up from reference TRBV7-8 and TRBJ1-2, is GAGVSQSPRYKVAKRGQDVALRCDPISGHVSLFWYQQALGQGPEFLTYFQNEAQLDKSGLPSDRFFAERPEGSVSTLKIQRTQQEDSAVYLCASSLLGGTYGYTFGSGTRLTVV.

This clonotype was seen repeatedly, ten times or more. The CDR3 DNA is TGCGCCAGCAGCTTGGACCGGGACAGGCAGTTCTTC. It is translated as CASSLDRDRQFF. The chain joins TRBV5-1 to TRBJ2-1, with 7 nucleotides matching TRBD1. Trimming removed 0 bases from V and 12 bases from J; junction bases left unmatched: 3. The germline V gene has CDR1 SGHRS and CDR2 YFSETQ. This CDR3 has 12 amino acids.

The V gene is TRBV7-9, the J gene TRBJ2-3, with 16 nucleotides matching TRBD2. CDR3 length: 16 amino acids. Trimming at V came to 3 bases and at J to 10 bases, leaving 7 bases not matched to a gene. Looked up from germline, CDR1 is SEHNR and CDR2 is FQNEAQ (reference sequence). In nucleotides, the CDR3 is TGTGCCAGCAGCTTTGTTGGGACTAGCGGGAGGGCCGCGCAGTATTTT. It encodes CASSFVGTSGRAAQYF.

This clonotype was seen only a few times. This rearrangement joins TRBV20-1 to TRBJ2-7; no definite D call. The germline V and J ends were trimmed by 8 bases and 1 base, with 12 bases remaining between them. This CDR3 contains 12 residues. CDR1 is DFQATT, CDR2 SNEGSKA, per germline (reference sequence). The CDR3 bases are TGCAGTCGCAAACACTTATCCTACGAGCAGTACTTC. Translated, it gives CSRKHLSYEQYF.

V gene TRBV27 combines with J gene TRBJ2-1; D is unclear. V lost 3 bases to trimming and J lost 8 bases, with 11 bases between them. CDR1 MNHEY and CDR2 SMNVEV come from the germline V gene (reference sequence). This CDR3 contains 13 residues. The chain's CDR3 is CASSFVLGDEQFF. In DNA, the CDR3 is TGTGCCAGCAGTTTCGTTCTTGGCGATGAGCAGTTCTTC.

The rearrangement uses TRBV18 and TRBJ2-1, with 12 bases fitting TRBD2. Germline-derived CDR1 and CDR2 are KGHSH and LQKENI. The trim removed 8 bases at V and 7 bases at J, leaving 6 bases unmatched. The CDR3 is made up of 14 amino acids. The CDR3 DNA follows: TGTGCCAGCACGGCCGGGACTAGCGGGAATGAGCAGTTCTTC. The encoded protein is CASTAGTSGNEQFF.

J is TRBJ2-2 and V is TRBV11-2, with 9 bases identical to TRBD1. The V and J ends lost 3 bases and 0 bases, in that order; junction bases with no gene match: 8. CDR3 size: 18 residues. Germline CDR1 SGHAT, CDR2 FQNNGV. The CDR3 sequence is CASSFDPGQGPNTGELFF. Written as DNA, the CDR3 is TGTGCCAGCAGCTTCGACCCGGGACAGGGCCCGAACACCGGGGAGCTGTTTTTT. The variable domain in full, with the rest retrieved from reference TRBV11-2 and TRBJ2-2, is EAGVAQSPRYKIIEKRQSVAFWCNPISGHATLYWYQQILGQGPKLLIQFQNNGVVDDSQLPKDRFSAERLKGVDSTLKIQPAKLEDSAVYLCASSFDPGQGPNTGELFFGEGSRLTVL.

This clonotype came up a few times. The J gene is TRBJ1-2, the V gene TRBV4-2, with D perhaps TRBD1 (6 bases). Germline CDR1 reads LGHNA; CDR2 reads YNFKEQ. CDR3 size: 17 residues. Trimming removed 0 bases from V and 3 bases from J, with 17 bases in between. In DNA, the CDR3 is TGTGCCAGCAGCCAAGATCCAATATGGGACACGCACTATGGCTACACCTTC. Its translation: CASSQDPIWDTHYGYTF.

The chain employs TRBV29-1 and TRBJ2-5; 11 bases line up with TRBD2. V was clipped by 4 bases and J by 11 bases; unmatched bases: 9. Germline V lookup: CDR1 SQVTM, CDR2 ANQGSEA. The CDR3 runs to 13 residues. This chain's CDR3 is CSVAGTSGRSQYF. DNA for the CDR3: TGCAGCGTTGCCGGAACTAGCGGGAGAAGTCAGTACTTC.

This clonotype was seen a handful of times. The chain employs TRBV20-1 and TRBJ2-3; the D is unclear. The CDR3 totals 17 residues. V lost 1 base, J lost 0 bases, and 17 bases lay in between. Germline assignment: CDR1 DFQATT and CDR2 SNEGSKA (reference sequence). The CDR3 coding sequence is TGCAGTGCTAGAGGCTTACCCAGCACGACTAGCACAGATACGCAGTATTTT. It codes for CSARGLPSTTSTDTQYF.

This clonotype was counted ten times or more. The chain carries TRBV7-9 and TRBJ1-1; D gene ambiguous. This CDR3 spans 11 amino acids. Looked up from germline, CDR1 is SEHNR and CDR2 is FQNEAQ (reference sequence). Trimming removed 1 base from V and 6 bases from J, with 3 bases in between. The CDR3 sequence is CASSLDPEAFF. CDR3 coding DNA: TGTGCCAGCAGCTTAGATCCTGAAGCTTTCTTT.

The chain is built from TRBV5-8 and TRBJ2-1; 8 positions agree with TRBD1. The trim removed 3 bases at V and 10 bases at J, leaving 9 bases unmatched. The germline V gene has CDR1 SGHTS and CDR2 YDEGEE. The length of the CDR3 is 14 residues. For the CDR3, the DNA is TGTGCCAGCAGCTGGACAGGGCGAGGGGACGAGCAGTTCTTC. Encoded protein: CASSWTGRGDEQFF.

This clonotype was seen a few times. The chain links TRBV11-2 to TRBJ1-2; TRBD1 matches 7 bases. CDR3 size: 18 residues. The V segment lost 4 bases and the J segment 3 bases; nucleotides outside the gene matches: 17. CDR1 and CDR2 from the germline V gene are SGHAT and FQNNGV. The CDR3 reads CASSSPDRVGSPYYGYTF. CDR3 DNA sequence: TGTGCCAGCAGCTCGCCTGACAGGGTTGGATCCCCCTACTATGGCTACACCTTC.

This clonotype was counted only a few times. The chain combines TRBV4-3 with TRBJ2-7, with 9 bases identical to TRBD1. This CDR3 comprises 16 residues. Germline-derived CDR1 and CDR2 are LGHNA and YSLEER. Trimming removed 0 bases from V and 9 bases from J; junction bases left unmatched: 12. CDR3 bases: TGCGCCAGCAGCCAAGATGGGGGGACAGGGTTGGAAGTGCAGTACTTC. It codes for CASSQDGGTGLEVQYF.

V gene TRBV24-1 combines with J gene TRBJ2-1, with TRBD2 as a possible D gene (7 bases). The CDR3 spans 15 residues. V gave up 5 bases and J gave up 2 bases, with 12 bases separating them. Germline V gene sequence: CDR1 KGHDR, CDR2 SFDVKD. The CDR3 protein is CATSGGGGTYNEQFF. The CDR3 coding sequence is TGTGCCACCAGTGGAGGCGGGGGCACCTACAATGAGCAGTTCTTC.

The genes are TRBV7-2 and TRBJ2-7; 9 bases align to TRBD1. With V trimmed by 5 bases and J by 4 bases, 6 bases remained unmatched. Germline lookup yields CDR1 SGHTA and CDR2 FQGNSA. There are 14 residues in the CDR3. The CDR3 protein is CASSPRTGDYEQYF. CDR3 sequence (DNA): TGTGCCAGCAGCCCCCGGACAGGGGATTACGAGCAGTACTTC.